Presented here are 11 T cell receptor beta chains from one specimen sequenced in a study of CD8 T cells in ankylosing spondylitis. General study findings and limits: Ankylosing spondylitis blood seemed to carry a telltale TCR beta motif made of fewer than ten highly homologous variants.

TCRdb re-called the 5' RACE reads through MiXCR, storing one row per CDR3 protein. Of approximately 400,000 distinct CDR3 sequences in the sample, 20% to 30% were seen once. Their recognized antigens are unknown. The sequencing sample was made of blood, either unsorted or a sorted T cell fraction (not recorded which). The receptors stem from a male donor with ankylosing spondylitis.

The J gene is TRBJ1-1, the V gene TRBV6-1; D may be TRBD1 (5 bases). Germline values: CDR1 MNHNS, CDR2 SASEGT. The CDR3 extends over 15 amino acids. The ends were cut back, 6 bases at V and 0 bases at J, with 14 bases in the middle. This CDR3 is CASRSAGPLNTEAFF. CDR3 nucleotide sequence: TGTGCCAGCAGGAGCGCAGGGCCGCTGAACACTGAAGCTTTCTTT.

The chain couples TRBV5-6 to TRBJ2-5; 14 nucleotides agree with TRBD2. The CDR3 totals 15 residues. The V and J ends lost 4 bases and 6 bases, in that order; junction bases with no gene match: 5. Germline assignment: CDR1 SGHDT and CDR2 YYEEEE. CDR3: CASSTGTSGSKTQYF. The CDR3 DNA follows: TGTGCCAGCAGCACCGGGACTAGCGGGAGCAAGACCCAGTACTTC. Combining the CDR3 with reference TRBV5-6 and TRBJ2-5 gives the whole variable domain DAGVTQSPTHLIKTRGQQVTLRCSPKSGHDTVSWYQQALGQGPQFIFQYYEEEERQRGNFPDRFSGHQFPNYSSELNVNALLLGDSALYLCASSTGTSGSKTQYFGPGTRLLVL.

The V gene is TRBV20-1, the J gene TRBJ1-1; D gene ambiguous. Germline V gene lookup returns CDR1 DFQATT and CDR2 SNEGSKA (reference sequence). The CDR3 extends over 12 amino acids. V dropped 5 bases and J dropped 8 bases, with 15 bases sitting between them. The CDR3 region has the DNA TGCAGTGCTGAAGGGTCGCTTTGGGAAGCTTTCTTT. Protein: CSAEGSLWEAFF.

This chain connects TRBV3-1 to TRBJ1-4; unclear D gene. Between the trimmed V and J ends, which lost 5 bases and 12 bases, there was a span of 16 bases. There are 13 residues in the CDR3. The germline gives CDR1 LGHDT, CDR2 YNNKEL (reference sequence). The chain's CDR3 is CASSSGRYEELFF. CDR3 DNA: TGTGCCAGCAGCTCCGGACGGTACGAGGAACTGTTTTTT. Full variable domain (rest looked up from reference TRBV3-1 and TRBJ1-4): DTAVSQTPKYLVTQMGNDKSIKCEQNLGHDTMYWYKQDSKKFLKIMFSYNNKELIINETVPNRFSPKSPDKAHLNLHINSLELGDSAVYFCASSSGRYEELFFGSGTQLSVL.

V usage is TRBV30 and J usage is TRBJ2-1; no reliable D call. The CDR3 extends over 14 amino acids. Trimming took 0 bases from V and 6 from J, leaving 12 bases between them. Germline V gene data show CDR1 as GTSNPN and CDR2 as SVGIG (reference sequence). This chain's CDR3 is CAWSVRRIFNEQFF. In DNA form, the CDR3 reads TGTGCCTGGAGTGTACGACGGATTTTCAATGAGCAGTTCTTC.

CDR3 sequence: CASSQPPPGAQYF. The CDR3 nucleotides are TGTGCCAGCAGTCAACCGCCCCCGGGTGCGCAGTATTTT. The J gene is TRBJ2-3, the V gene TRBV7-9; D unclear. With 6 bases removed from V and 10 bases from J, the gap between germline ends came to 17 bases. Germline-derived CDR1 and CDR2 are SEHNR and FQNEAQ (reference sequence). The CDR3 totals 13 residues.

The chain couples TRBV20-1 to TRBJ2-7, with TRBD1 matching over 8 bases. CDR1 is DFQATT and CDR2 is SNEGSKA in the germline V gene (reference sequence). V gave up 6 bases and J gave up 3 bases; unmatched junction bases: 4. The CDR3 runs 12 residues. The DNA of the CDR3 is TGCAGTGCGACCGGGACAGGCTACGAGCAGTACTTC. It encodes CSATGTGYEQYF.

The rearrangement uses TRBV20-1 and TRBJ2-5; D is undetermined. Germline V gene lookup returns CDR1 DFQATT and CDR2 SNEGSKA (reference sequence). The length of the CDR3 is 10 residues. Trimming took off 3 bases at V and 5 bases at J, with 4 bases between the two ends. For the CDR3, the DNA is TGCAGTGCTAGGAGGGAGACCCAGTACTTC. It specifies CSARRETQYF.

This clonotype showed up just a few times. The rearrangement joins TRBV25-1 to TRBJ2-1, with D possibly TRBD2 on 5 matching bases. The CDR3 totals 16 residues. Per germline, CDR1 MGHDK and CDR2 SYGVNS. The V and J ends lost 0 bases and 6 bases respectively, with 15 bases between them. The DNA for the CDR3 is TGTGCCAGCAGTGAATACTCGGGAAGTCCCCGCAATGAGCAGTTCTTC. It encodes CASSEYSGSPRNEQFF. The full variable domain, rest sourced from reference TRBV25-1 and TRBJ2-1, is EADIYQTPRYLVIGTGKKITLECSQTMGHDKMYWYQQDPGMELHLIHYSYGVNSTEKGDLSSESTVSRIRTEHFPLTLESARPSHTSQYLCASSEYSGSPRNEQFFGPGTRLTVL.

This chain joins TRBV20-1 and TRBJ2-1, with 10 bases lining up with TRBD2. V trimming: 3 bases; J trimming: 8 bases; junction bases outside the gene matches: 7. Germline-derived CDR1 and CDR2 are DFQATT and SNEGSKA (reference sequence). This CDR3 is built from 14 residues. This CDR3 is CSARGGLATHEQFF. DNA for the CDR3: TGCAGTGCTAGGGGGGGACTAGCGACTCATGAGCAGTTCTTC.

This clonotype was seen a handful of times. The chain uses TRBV27 and TRBJ1-6; 7 nucleotides match TRBD1. Germline CDR1 MNHEY, CDR2 SMNVEV (reference sequence). The V segment lost 5 bases and the J segment 7 bases; nucleotides outside the gene matches: 14. CDR3 size: 17 residues. The CDR3 bases are TGTGCCAGCAGTCCTAGTGGGACAGCCAGGGGAAATTCACCCCTCCACTTT. Translated, it gives CASSPSGTARGNSPLHF.